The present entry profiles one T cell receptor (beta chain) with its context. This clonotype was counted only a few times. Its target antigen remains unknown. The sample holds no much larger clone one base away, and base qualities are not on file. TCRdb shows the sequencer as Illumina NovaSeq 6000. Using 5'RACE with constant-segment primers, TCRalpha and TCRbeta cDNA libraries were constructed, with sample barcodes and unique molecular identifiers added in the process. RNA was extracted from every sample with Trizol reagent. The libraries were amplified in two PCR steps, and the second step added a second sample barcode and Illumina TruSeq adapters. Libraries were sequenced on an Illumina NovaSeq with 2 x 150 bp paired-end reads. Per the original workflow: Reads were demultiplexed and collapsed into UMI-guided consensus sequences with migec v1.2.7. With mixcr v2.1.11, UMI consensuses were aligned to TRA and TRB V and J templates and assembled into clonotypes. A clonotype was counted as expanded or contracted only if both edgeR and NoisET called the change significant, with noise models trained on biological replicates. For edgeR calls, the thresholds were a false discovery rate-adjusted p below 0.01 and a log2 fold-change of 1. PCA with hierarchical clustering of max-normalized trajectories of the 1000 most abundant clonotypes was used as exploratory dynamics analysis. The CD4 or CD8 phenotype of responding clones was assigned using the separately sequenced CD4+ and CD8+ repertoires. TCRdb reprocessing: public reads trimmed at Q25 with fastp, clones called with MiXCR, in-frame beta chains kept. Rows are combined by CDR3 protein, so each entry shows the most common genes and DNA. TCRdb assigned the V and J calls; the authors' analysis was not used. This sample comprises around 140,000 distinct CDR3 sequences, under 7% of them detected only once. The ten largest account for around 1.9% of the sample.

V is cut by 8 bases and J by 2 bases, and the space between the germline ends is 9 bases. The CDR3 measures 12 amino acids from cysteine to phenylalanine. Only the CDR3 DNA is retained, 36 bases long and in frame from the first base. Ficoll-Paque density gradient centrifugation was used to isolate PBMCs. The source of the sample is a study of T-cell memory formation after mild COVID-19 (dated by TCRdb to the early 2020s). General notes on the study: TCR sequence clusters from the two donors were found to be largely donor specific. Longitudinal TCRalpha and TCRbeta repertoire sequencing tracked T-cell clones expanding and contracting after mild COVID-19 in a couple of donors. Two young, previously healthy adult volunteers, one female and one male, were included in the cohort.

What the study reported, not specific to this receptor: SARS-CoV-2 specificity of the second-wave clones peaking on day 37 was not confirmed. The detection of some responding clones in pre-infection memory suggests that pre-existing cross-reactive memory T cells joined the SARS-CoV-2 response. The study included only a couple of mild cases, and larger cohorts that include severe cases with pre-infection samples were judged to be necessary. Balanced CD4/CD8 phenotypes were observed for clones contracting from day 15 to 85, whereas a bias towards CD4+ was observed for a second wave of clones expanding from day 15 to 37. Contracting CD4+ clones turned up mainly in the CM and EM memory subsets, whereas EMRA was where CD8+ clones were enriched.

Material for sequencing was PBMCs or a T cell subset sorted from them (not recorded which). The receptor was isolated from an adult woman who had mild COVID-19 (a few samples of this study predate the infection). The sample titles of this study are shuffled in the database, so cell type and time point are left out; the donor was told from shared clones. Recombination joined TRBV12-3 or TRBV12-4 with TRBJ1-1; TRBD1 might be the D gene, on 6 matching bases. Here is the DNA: TGTGCCAGCTCGGGGGCCAACACTGAAGCTTTCTTT. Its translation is CASSGANTEAFF.